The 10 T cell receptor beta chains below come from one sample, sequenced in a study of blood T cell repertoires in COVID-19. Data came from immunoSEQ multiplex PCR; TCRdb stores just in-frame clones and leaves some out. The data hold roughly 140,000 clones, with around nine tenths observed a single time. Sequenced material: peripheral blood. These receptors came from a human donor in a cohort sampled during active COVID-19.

CDR3 sequence (DNA): TGTGCCAGCAGCCCTCGGACAGGAGGAAGCACAGATACGCAGTATTTT. Protein: CASSPRTGGSTDTQYF. V is TRBV9 and J is TRBJ2-3; 7 nucleotides agree with TRBD1. This CDR3 is built from 16 residues. The trim removed 4 bases at V and 0 bases at J, leaving 8 bases unmatched. CDR1 and CDR2 from the germline V gene are SGDLS and YYNGEE. Full variable domain (missing parts from reference TRBV9 and TRBJ2-3): DSGVTQTPKHLITATGQRVTLRCSPRSGDLSVYWYQQSLDQGLQFLIQYYNGEERAKGNILERFSAQQFPDLHSELNLSSLELGDSALYFCASSPRTGGSTDTQYFGPGTRLTVL.

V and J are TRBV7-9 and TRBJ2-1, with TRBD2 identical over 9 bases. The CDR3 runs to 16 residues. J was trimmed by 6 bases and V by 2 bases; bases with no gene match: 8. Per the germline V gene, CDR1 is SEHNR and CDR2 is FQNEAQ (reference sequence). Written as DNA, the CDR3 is TGTGCCAGCAGCTTACCCGGGCTAGCGGGAAGCAATGAGCAGTTCTTC. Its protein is CASSLPGLAGSNEQFF. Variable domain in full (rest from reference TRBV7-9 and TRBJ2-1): DTGVSQNPRHKITKRGQNVTFRCDPISEHNRLYWYRQTLGQGPEFLTYFQNEAQLEKSRLLSDRFSAERPKGSFSTLEIQRTEQGDSAMYLCASSLPGLAGSNEQFFGPGTRLTVL.

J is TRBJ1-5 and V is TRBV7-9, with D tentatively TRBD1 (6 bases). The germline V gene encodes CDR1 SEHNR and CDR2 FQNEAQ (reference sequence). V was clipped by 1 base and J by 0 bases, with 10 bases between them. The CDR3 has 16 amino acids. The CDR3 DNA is TGTGCCAGCAGCTTAGATGGACAGTTTAGCAATCAGCCCCAGCATTTT. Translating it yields CASSLDGQFSNQPQHF.

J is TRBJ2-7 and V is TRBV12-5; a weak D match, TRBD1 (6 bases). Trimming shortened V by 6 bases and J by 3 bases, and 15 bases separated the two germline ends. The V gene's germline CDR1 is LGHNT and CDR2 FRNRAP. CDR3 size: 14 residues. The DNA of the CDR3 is TGTGCTAGTGGCCAGGGACAAGATCGCTACGAGCAGTACTTC. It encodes CASGQGQDRYEQYF.

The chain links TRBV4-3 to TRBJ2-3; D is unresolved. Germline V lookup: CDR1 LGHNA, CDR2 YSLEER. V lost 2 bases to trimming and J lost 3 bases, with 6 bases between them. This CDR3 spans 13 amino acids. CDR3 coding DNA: TGCGCCAGCAGCCAACTCGTGACAGATACGCAGTATTTT. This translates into CASSQLVTDTQYF.

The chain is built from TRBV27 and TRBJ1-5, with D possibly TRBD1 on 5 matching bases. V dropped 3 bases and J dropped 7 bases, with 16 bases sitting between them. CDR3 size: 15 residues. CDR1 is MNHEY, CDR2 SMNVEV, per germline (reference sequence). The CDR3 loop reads CASSFGGGLGQPQHF. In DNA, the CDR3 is TGTGCCAGCAGTTTTGGGGGGGGATTAGGCCAGCCCCAGCATTTT.

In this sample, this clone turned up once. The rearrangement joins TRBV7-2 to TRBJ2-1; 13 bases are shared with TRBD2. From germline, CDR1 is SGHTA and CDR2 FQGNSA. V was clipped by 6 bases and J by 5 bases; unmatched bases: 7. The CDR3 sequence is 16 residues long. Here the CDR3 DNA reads TGTGCCAGCAGTCGAACTAGCGGGGGGGGTCACAATGAGCAGTTCTTC. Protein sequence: CASSRTSGGGHNEQFF.

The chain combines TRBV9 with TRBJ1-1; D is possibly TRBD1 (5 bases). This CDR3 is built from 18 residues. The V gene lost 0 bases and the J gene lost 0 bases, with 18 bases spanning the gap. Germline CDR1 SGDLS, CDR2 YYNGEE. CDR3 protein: CASSVVAGPPNMNTEAFF. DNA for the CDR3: TGTGCCAGCAGCGTAGTGGCGGGGCCCCCCAACATGAACACTGAAGCTTTCTTT.

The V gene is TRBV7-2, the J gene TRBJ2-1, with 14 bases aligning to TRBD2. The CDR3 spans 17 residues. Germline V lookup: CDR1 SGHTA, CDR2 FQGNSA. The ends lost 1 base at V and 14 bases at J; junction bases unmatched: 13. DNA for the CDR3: TGTGCCAGCAGCTTAGTATCAGTCGGACTAGCGGGAGGTGAAGAGTTCTTC. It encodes CASSLVSVGLAGGEEFF.

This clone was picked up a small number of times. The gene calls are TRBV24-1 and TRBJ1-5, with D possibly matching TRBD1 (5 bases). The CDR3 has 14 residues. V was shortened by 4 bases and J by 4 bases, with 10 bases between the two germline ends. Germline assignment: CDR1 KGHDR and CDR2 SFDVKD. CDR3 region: CATSETGLNQPQHF. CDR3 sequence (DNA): TGTGCCACCAGTGAAACAGGTTTAAATCAGCCCCAGCATTTT.